This TCR beta chain was obtained from a study of blood T cell repertoires in COVID-19. At the level of the study: Material from acute and convalescent COVID-19 was sourced from the United States, Italy and Spain. Nucleic acid was either cDNA or gDNA, and it came from T cells, B-cell-depleted T cells, or PBMCs.

V lost 5 bases and J lost 0, with 8 bases in between. The CDR3 is 14 amino acids. CDR1 and CDR2 from the germline V gene are SGHAT and FQNNGV. Original processing notes: Reference gene primer amplification in the assay estimated nucleated cell counts. Clones were sequenced by immunoSEQ multiplex PCR, and TCRdb holds only the in-frame ones, with some missing. For V, J and clone size, that table is used; D and trimming come from the DNA. The table has 85,000 to 90,000 clones, 89% seen once. This clonotype was obtained from a woman older than 75 with active COVID-19. The chain has TRBV11-2 and TRBJ1-3; D is unclear. Sequencing was performed on peripheral blood. The CDR3 sequence is CASSEQSSGNTIYF. The CDR3 DNA follows: TGTGCCAGCAGCGAGCAAAGCTCTGGAAACACCATATATTTT.